This T cell receptor (beta chain) derives from a study of CD8 T cells in Susac syndrome. Germline CDR1 MGHDK, CDR2 SYGVNS. CDR3 size: 15 residues. Trimming took off 5 bases at V and 4 bases at J, with 17 bases between the two ends. Reverse transcription of roughly 0.45 to 1 ug RNA was performed with random hexamers. Amplification of the TCR beta CDR3 was carried out by immunoSEQ multiplex PCR, which spanned a total of 54 Vbeta and 13 Jbeta segments. TCRdb analysed the immunoSEQ multiplex PCR reads with MiXCR anew, one entry per CDR3 protein. The sample carries approximately 160,000 distinct CDR3 sequences, roughly 92% recorded once. Sequencing targeted TCR beta in T cells from blood (CD8+ and CD4+). The multiple sclerosis control group consisted of treatment-naive patients whose relapsing-remitting disease, which was either stable or active, fulfilled revised McDonald criteria. Bulk CD8+ and CD4+ cells came from magnetic negative isolation; CD8+ TEMRA by FACS.

The sample consisted of CD4+ T cells from PBMCs. The receptor was isolated from a human donor with multiple sclerosis. The gene calls are TRBV25-1 and TRBJ2-5, with a tentative D call TRBD2 (6 bases). The DNA of the CDR3 is TGTGCCAGCAGTTTTGGAGGAGGGAAGTCAGAGACCCAGTACTTC. Its protein product is CASSFGGGKSETQYF.